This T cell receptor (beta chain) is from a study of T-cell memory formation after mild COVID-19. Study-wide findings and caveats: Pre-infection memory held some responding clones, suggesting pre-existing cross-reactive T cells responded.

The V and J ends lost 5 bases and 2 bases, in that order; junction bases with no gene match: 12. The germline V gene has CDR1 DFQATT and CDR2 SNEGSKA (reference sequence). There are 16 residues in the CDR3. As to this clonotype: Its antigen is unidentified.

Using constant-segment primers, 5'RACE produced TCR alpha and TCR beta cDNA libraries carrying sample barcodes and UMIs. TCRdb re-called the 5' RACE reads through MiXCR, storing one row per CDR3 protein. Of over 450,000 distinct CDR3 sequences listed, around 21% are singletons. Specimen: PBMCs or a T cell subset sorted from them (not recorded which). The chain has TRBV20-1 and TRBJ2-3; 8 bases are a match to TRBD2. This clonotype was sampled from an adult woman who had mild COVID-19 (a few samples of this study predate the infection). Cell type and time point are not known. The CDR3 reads CSAPSPGLDHTDTQYF. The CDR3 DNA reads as TGCAGTGCTCCCTCACCGGGACTAGACCACACAGATACGCAGTATTTT.